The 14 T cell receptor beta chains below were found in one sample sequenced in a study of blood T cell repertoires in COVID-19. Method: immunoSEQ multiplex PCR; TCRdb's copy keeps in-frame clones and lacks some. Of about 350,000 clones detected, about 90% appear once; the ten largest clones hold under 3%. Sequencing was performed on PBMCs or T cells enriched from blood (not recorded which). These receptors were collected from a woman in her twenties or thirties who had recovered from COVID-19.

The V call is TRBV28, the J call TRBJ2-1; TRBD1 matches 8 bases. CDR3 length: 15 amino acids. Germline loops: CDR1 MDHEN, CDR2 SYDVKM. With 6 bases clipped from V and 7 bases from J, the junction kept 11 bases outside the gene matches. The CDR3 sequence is CASSPRTGRRNEQFF. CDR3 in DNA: TGTGCCAGCAGCCCGAGGACAGGGCGTAGGAATGAGCAGTTCTTC.

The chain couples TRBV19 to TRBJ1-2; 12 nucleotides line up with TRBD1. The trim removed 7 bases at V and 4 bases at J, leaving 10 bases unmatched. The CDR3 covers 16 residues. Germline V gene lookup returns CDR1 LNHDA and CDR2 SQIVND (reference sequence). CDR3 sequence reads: CASTSRDRGRLYGYTF. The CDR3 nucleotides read TGTGCCAGTACCTCCCGGGACAGGGGGCGCCTCTATGGCTACACCTTC.

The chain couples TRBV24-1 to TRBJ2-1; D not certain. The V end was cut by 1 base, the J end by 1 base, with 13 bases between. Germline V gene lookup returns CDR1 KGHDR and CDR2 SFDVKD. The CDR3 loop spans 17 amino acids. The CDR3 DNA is TGTGCCACCAGTGATTTAGAAGGTTCCGGGTCCTACAATGAGCAGTTCTTC. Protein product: CATSDLEGSGSYNEQFF.

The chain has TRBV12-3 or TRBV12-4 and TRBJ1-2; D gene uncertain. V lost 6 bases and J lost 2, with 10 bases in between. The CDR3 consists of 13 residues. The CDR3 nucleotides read TGTGCCAGCAGGAAACTCCCGAACTATGGCTACACCTTC. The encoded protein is CASRKLPNYGYTF.

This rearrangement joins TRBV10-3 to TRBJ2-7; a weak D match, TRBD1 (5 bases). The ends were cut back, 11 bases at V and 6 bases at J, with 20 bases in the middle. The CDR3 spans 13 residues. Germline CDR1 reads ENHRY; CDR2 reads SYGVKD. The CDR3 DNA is TGTGCCTCCACGCAAGGGGATCGCGGCGAGCAGTACTTC. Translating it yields CASTQGDRGEQYF.

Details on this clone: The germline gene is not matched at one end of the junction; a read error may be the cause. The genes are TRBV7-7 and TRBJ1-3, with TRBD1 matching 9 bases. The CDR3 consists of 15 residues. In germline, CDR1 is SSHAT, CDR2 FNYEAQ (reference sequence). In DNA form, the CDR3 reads TGTGCTAGCAGCTCGGGACAGGGCGCTGGAAACACCATATATTTT. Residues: CASSSGQGAGNTIYF. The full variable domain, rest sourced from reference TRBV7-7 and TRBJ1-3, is GAGVSQSPRYKVTKRGQDVTLRCDPISSHATLYWYQQALGQGPEFLTYFNYEAQPDKSGLPSDRFSAERPEGSISTLTIQRTEQRDSAMYRCASSSGQGAGNTIYFGEGSWLTVV.

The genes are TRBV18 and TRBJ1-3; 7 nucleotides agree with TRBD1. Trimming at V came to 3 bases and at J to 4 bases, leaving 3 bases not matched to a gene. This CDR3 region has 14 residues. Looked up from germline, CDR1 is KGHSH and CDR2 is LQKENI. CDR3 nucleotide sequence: TGTGCCAGCTCACCCGGGACAGCGGGAAACACCATATATTTT. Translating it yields CASSPGTAGNTIYF.

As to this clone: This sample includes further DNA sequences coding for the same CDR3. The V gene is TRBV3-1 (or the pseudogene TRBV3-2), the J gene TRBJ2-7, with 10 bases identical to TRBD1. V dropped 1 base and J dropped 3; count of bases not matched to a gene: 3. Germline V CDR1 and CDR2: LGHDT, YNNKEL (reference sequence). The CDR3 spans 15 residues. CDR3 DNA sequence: TGTGCCAGCAGCCAAGGGGGACAGGGGTACTACGAGCAGTACTTC. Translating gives CASSQGGQGYYEQYF.

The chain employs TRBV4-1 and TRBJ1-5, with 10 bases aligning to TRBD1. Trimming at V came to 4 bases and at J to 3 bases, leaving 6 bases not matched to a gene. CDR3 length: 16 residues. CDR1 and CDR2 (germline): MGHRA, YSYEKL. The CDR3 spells CASSPSGTGVNQPQHF. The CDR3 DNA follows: TGCGCCAGCAGCCCATCCGGGACAGGGGTCAATCAGCCCCAGCATTTT.

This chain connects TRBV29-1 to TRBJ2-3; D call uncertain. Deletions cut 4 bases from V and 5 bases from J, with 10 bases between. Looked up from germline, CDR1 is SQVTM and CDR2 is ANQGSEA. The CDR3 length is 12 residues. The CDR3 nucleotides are TGCAGCGTTGGAGGTCTACGAGATACGCAGTATTTT. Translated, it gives CSVGGLRDTQYF.

CDR3 sequence (DNA): TGTGCCAGCAACCCGGGACAGGGGATCTACGAGCAGTACTTC. It encodes CASNPGQGIYEQYF. This sequence joins TRBV6-5 and TRBJ2-7; 10 bases match TRBD1. With 7 bases clipped from V and 3 bases from J, the junction kept 6 bases outside the gene matches. This CDR3 has 14 residues. Per the germline V gene, CDR1 is MNHEY and CDR2 is SVGAGI.

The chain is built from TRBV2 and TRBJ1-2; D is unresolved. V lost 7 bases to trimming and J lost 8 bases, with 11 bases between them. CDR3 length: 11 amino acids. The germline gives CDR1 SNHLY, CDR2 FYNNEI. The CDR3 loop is CASTSLEGYTF. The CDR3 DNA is TGTGCCAGCACTAGCCTGGAGGGCTACACCTTC.

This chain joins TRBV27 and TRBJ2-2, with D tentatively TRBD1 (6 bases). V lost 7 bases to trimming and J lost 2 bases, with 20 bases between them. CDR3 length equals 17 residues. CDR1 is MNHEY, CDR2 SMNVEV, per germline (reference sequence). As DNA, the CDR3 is TGTGCCAGCACCCGGGACAAAATGTACTCTAACACCGGGGAGCTGTTTTTT. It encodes CASTRDKMYSNTGELFF.

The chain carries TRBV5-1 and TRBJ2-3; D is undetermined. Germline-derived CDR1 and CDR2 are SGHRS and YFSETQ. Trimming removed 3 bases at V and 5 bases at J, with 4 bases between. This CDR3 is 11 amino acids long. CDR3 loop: CASSSLDTQYF. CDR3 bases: TGCGCCAGCAGCTCCTTAGATACGCAGTATTTT.